This TCR beta chain was identified during a study of blood T cell repertoires in COVID-19. Study-wide background: The United States, Italy and Spain provided the acute and convalescent COVID-19 samples. Sources were T cells, B-cell-depleted T cells, or PBMCs; the material itself was cDNA or gDNA.

Germline V gene data show CDR1 as SGHAT and CDR2 as FQNNGV. J was trimmed by 7 bases and V by 0 bases; bases with no gene match: 8. The CDR3 is made up of 15 amino acids. Authors' data handling: Using reference gene primer amplification, nucleated cell counts were estimated. Only in-frame clones appear in the TCRdb table, and some are missing; sequencing was by immunoSEQ multiplex PCR. D and trimming were read from the DNA, whereas the V and J calls and clone size are those reported in that table. Here the sample spans some 150,000 clones, roughly four fifths being singletons. The rearrangement joins TRBV11-2 to TRBJ2-5, with 7 nucleotides matching TRBD2. The source of this sequence is a man in his forties who had recovered from COVID-19. Material for sequencing was peripheral blood. In DNA form, the CDR3 reads TGTGCCAGCAGCTTAGAAGCGGGGCCTGCAGTGACCCAGTACTTC. Translated, it gives CASSLEAGPAVTQYF.